This TCR beta chain comes out of a study of OX40 agonist ivuxolimab in advanced cancers. Study findings and constraints: Some patients without response likewise showed low normalized clonal expansion.

Germline loops: CDR1 GTSNPN, CDR2 SVGIG (reference sequence). Trimming stripped 5 bases from V and 9 bases from J, with 16 bases between. This CDR3 is 12 amino acids long. This table comes from immunoSEQ multiplex PCR, and its TCRdb copy is limited to in-frame clones, with some not included. The sample contains 95,000 to 150,000 clones, 80% to 95% of which appear only once. This clone was counted once. Its antigen is currently unknown. Patients had blood sampled at baseline and again on cycle 4 day 1 and cycle 7 day 1. This clonotype was obtained from an adult with an advanced solid tumor such as melanoma, head and neck, liver or kidney cancer. The sample in question was CD4+ or CD8+ T cells sorted from blood, obtained in a trial of the OX40 agonist ivuxolimab. The chain is built from TRBV30 and TRBJ1-1; TRBD1 might be the D (5 bases). The CDR3 DNA follows: TGTGCCTGGGCAGGTGGGGGGTTAAAAGCTTTCTTT. Amino acid sequence: CAWAGGGLKAFF. Looking up the rest from reference TRBV30 and TRBJ1-1 gives the full variable domain: SQTIHQWPATLVQPVGSPLSLECTVEGTSNPNLYWYRQAAGRGLQLLFYSVGIGQISSEVPQNLSASRPQDRQFILSSKKLLLSDSGFYLCAWAGGGLKAFFGQGTRLTVV.